The next 10 T cell receptor beta chains were all read from a single sample in a study of CD8 T cells in Susac syndrome. Reverse transcription of roughly 0.45 to 1 ug RNA was performed with random hexamers. TCRdb reprocessed the immunoSEQ multiplex PCR reads via MiXCR and lists one record per CDR3 protein. The data show about 290,000 distinct CDR3 sequences, 70% to 90% seen once. Material for sequencing was CD8+ T cells from PBMCs. These receptors were obtained from a human donor with multiple sclerosis.

This chain connects TRBV24-1 to TRBJ2-7, with D possibly being TRBD1 (5 bases). Trimming left V 3 bases short and J 0 bases short, with 8 bases between. In germline, CDR1 is KGHDR, CDR2 SFDVKD. The CDR3 has 14 amino acids. The CDR3 DNA reads TGTGCCACCAGTGATCCGGACAACTCCTACGAGCAGTACTTC. The encoded protein is CATSDPDNSYEQYF.

The chain combines TRBV5-5 with TRBJ2-7, with D maybe TRBD1 (6 bases). V dropped 4 bases and J dropped 1 base, with 15 bases sitting between them. This CDR3 comprises 15 residues. Germline V CDR1 and CDR2: SGHKS, YYEKEE (reference sequence). The CDR3 sequence: CASSHLQGASYEQYF. The CDR3 coding sequence is TGTGCCAGCAGCCACTTACAGGGAGCTTCCTACGAGCAGTACTTC.

The chain recombines TRBV28 with TRBJ2-2; D remains ambiguous. CDR1 MDHEN and CDR2 SYDVKM come from the germline V gene. V lost 6 bases, J lost 6 bases, and 14 bases lay in between. This CDR3 contains 14 residues. The CDR3, as DNA: TGTGCCAGCAGCCCTATCAATACCGCCGGGGAGCTGTTTTTT. Translating it yields CASSPINTAGELFF.

The J gene is TRBJ2-5, the V gene TRBV13; tentatively, D is TRBD1 (7 bases). Germline-derived CDR1 and CDR2 are PRHDT and FYEKMQ (reference sequence). Trimming pared 2 bases from V and 4 bases from J, leaving 20 bases between. CDR3 length: 17 amino acids. As DNA, the CDR3 is TGTGCCAGCAGCTTAATAGGGGGCGGCCGGGGGACAGAGACCCAGTACTTC. Protein: CASSLIGGGRGTETQYF.

The J gene is TRBJ2-5, the V gene TRBV6-5, with D possibly TRBD2 on 6 matching bases. Trimming took off 6 bases at V and 2 bases at J, with 16 bases between the two ends. The CDR3 covers 15 residues. In germline, CDR1 is MNHEY, CDR2 SVGAGI. CDR3 residues: CASRNRDSLQETQYF. The CDR3 DNA follows: TGTGCCAGCAGGAACCGGGACTCCTTACAAGAGACCCAGTACTTC.

V usage is TRBV28 and J usage is TRBJ2-5; 9 bases match TRBD1. The CDR3 spans 18 residues. The ends lost 6 bases at V and 2 bases at J; junction bases unmatched: 16. The germline V gene encodes CDR1 MDHEN and CDR2 SYDVKM. CDR3: CASSKPPGQGGFQETQYF. In DNA, the CDR3 is TGTGCCAGCAGCAAACCTCCGGGACAGGGCGGGTTTCAAGAGACCCAGTACTTC.

The rearrangement links TRBV4-3 to TRBJ1-4; possible D gene TRBD1, 6 bases. Trimming removed 0 bases from V and 6 bases from J, with 14 bases in between. The CDR3 is 16 residues long. Germline CDR1 LGHNA, CDR2 YSLEER. Here the CDR3 reads CASSQESGGWDEKLFF. The DNA of the CDR3 is TGCGCCAGCAGCCAAGAGTCCGGGGGCTGGGATGAAAAACTGTTTTTT.

The table lists this clonotype with a count of one. The chain is built from TRBV7-9 and TRBJ2-5; 10 bases are shared with TRBD1. This CDR3 has 14 residues. Losses at the gene ends were 6 bases for V and 2 bases for J; bases not matched to a gene: 3. CDR1 is SEHNR, CDR2 FQNEAQ, per germline (reference sequence). DNA for the CDR3: TGTGCCAGCAGGGGACAGGGGAATCAAGAGACCCAGTACTTC. Amino acids: CASRGQGNQETQYF.

The chain has TRBV30 and TRBJ2-3; TRBD1 aligns across 7 bases. The germline V gene encodes CDR1 GTSNPN and CDR2 SVGIG (reference sequence). With V trimmed by 3 bases and J by 4 bases, 7 bases remained unmatched. There are 14 residues in the CDR3. The CDR3 sequence: CAWSRSQGADTQYF. The CDR3 bases are TGTGCCTGGAGCCGAAGCCAGGGGGCAGATACGCAGTATTTT.

This chain joins TRBV9 and TRBJ2-3, with 7 bases matching TRBD1. Per the germline V gene, CDR1 is SGDLS and CDR2 is YYNGEE. The length of the CDR3 is 16 residues. V lost 0 bases, J lost 3 bases, and 7 bases stayed unmatched. The CDR3 loop is CASSVGGGLITDTQYF. CDR3 DNA: TGTGCCAGCAGCGTAGGAGGGGGCCTTATTACAGATACGCAGTATTTT.